The 4 T cell receptor beta chains listed next were all sequenced from one sample in a study of blood T cell repertoires in COVID-19 (TCRdb year 2020). Library prep was done by the immunoSEQ multiplex PCR assay. Sourced from immuneACCESS, this table was stored by TCRdb with only in-frame sequences that have V and J called. A share of the clones is absent; for the studies checked, an unresolved V gene accounts for under half, and the remainder has no known explanation. The table for this sample lists approximately 480,000 clones; roughly 89% of them were counted only once. Jointly, the top ten make up approximately 0.9% of the sample. The specimen was peripheral blood. Source of these receptors: a man aged 18 to 29 with COVID-19, enrolled during active disease.

The chain joins TRBV7-9 to TRBJ2-5; D might be TRBD1 (6 bases). The CDR3 is made up of 14 amino acids. With 5 bases removed from V and 3 bases from J, the gap between germline ends came to 13 bases. Germline lookup yields CDR1 SEHNR and CDR2 FQNEAQ (reference sequence). CDR3 loop: CASSQRAGEETQYF. The CDR3 nucleotides are TGTGCCAGCAGCCAACGTGCAGGGGAAGAGACCCAGTACTTC.

This rearrangement joins TRBV11-2 to TRBJ1-1; 9 positions match TRBD1. The CDR3 has 14 amino acids. The germline V gene encodes CDR1 SGHAT and CDR2 FQNNGV. V was clipped by 5 bases and J by 6 bases; unmatched bases: 7. The CDR3 protein is CASSPGQGLAEAFF. CDR3 bases: TGTGCCAGCAGCCCAGGACAGGGGTTGGCTGAAGCTTTCTTT.

This chain uses TRBV9 with TRBJ2-7; TRBD1 is a possible D gene (5 bases). Germline loops: CDR1 SGDLS, CDR2 YYNGEE. Trimming removed 0 bases from V and 0 bases from J, with 10 bases in between. The CDR3 is 15 amino acids. CDR3 bases: TGTGCCAGCAGCGTAGGCGAGACAGTCTCCTACGAGCAGTACTTC. This translates into CASSVGETVSYEQYF.

Many counts were recorded for this clone. This rearrangement joins TRBV7-9 to TRBJ1-5; D gene unclear. This CDR3 comprises 13 residues. V was shortened by 5 bases and J by 4 bases, with 9 bases between the two germline ends. Germline V lookup: CDR1 SEHNR, CDR2 FQNEAQ (reference sequence). CDR3 amino acids: CASSLDINQPQHF. CDR3 bases: TGTGCCAGCAGCCTAGACATAAATCAGCCCCAGCATTTT.